One sample yielded the 26 T cell receptor beta chains listed below, sequenced in a study of blood T cell repertoires in COVID-19. Sequencing used immunoSEQ multiplex PCR; TCRdb keeps in-frame clones, though not all of them. Of a few hundred thousand clones detected, 89% appear once; the ten largest clones hold around 4.6%. Sequencing was carried out using peripheral blood. All receptors come from a woman between 40 and 50 years old who had recovered from COVID-19.

This chain connects TRBV6-5 to TRBJ1-2; D ambiguous. The germline V and J ends were trimmed by 6 bases and 3 bases, with 11 bases remaining between them. From germline, CDR1 is MNHEY and CDR2 SVGAGI. CDR3 length equals 13 residues. CDR3 coding DNA: TGTGCCAGCAGCCACCTCCAGGACTATGGCTACACCTTC. Translating gives CASSHLQDYGYTF.

The rearrangement links TRBV27 to TRBJ2-5; weak D call: TRBD2 (6 bases). Germline CDR1 and CDR2: MNHEY and SMNVEV (reference sequence). V lost 0 bases to trimming and J lost 3 bases, with 20 bases between them. The CDR3 runs 18 residues. The CDR3 reads CASSLSVPRIGGEETQYF. Here the CDR3 DNA reads TGTGCCAGCAGTTTATCGGTGCCAAGGATCGGAGGGGAAGAGACCCAGTACTTC.

The chain has TRBV11-2 and TRBJ2-7, with TRBD1 matching over 9 bases. The CDR3 is 14 residues long. J lost 4 bases, V lost 5 bases, and 6 bases had no gene match. CDR1 and CDR2 from the germline V gene are SGHAT and FQNNGV. The CDR3 here is CASSPGTGPYEQYF. The CDR3 DNA is TGTGCCAGCAGCCCCGGGACAGGGCCTTACGAGCAGTACTTC.

The rearrangement links TRBV5-4 to TRBJ2-7; possibly TRBD1 for D (5 bases). V lost 6 bases and J 6 bases, leaving 13 bases between the germline ends. The CDR3 is 12 residues long. Germline V gene sequence: CDR1 SGHNT, CDR2 YYREEE (reference sequence). The CDR3 loop is CASTLSTGEQYF. In nucleotides, the CDR3 is TGTGCCAGCACCCTGAGTACAGGCGAGCAGTACTTC.

The chain joins TRBV30 to TRBJ2-2, with TRBD2 matching over 12 bases. The CDR3 loop spans 16 amino acids. V gave up 2 bases and J gave up 4 bases; unmatched junction bases: 5. Germline V gene sequence: CDR1 GTSNPN, CDR2 SVGIG (reference sequence). CDR3 sequence reads: CAWSLLGLAGTGELFF. CDR3 nucleotide sequence: TGTGCCTGGAGTCTATTGGGACTAGCGGGCACCGGGGAGCTGTTTTTT.

This clone was recorded only once. This chain uses TRBV7-9 with TRBJ2-2; perhaps TRBD1 as D (6 bases). The ends were cut back, 2 bases at V and 0 bases at J, with 16 bases in the middle. The germline gives CDR1 SEHNR, CDR2 FQNEAQ (reference sequence). The CDR3 has 18 amino acids. CDR3 bases: TGTGCCAGCAGCTTATGGAGCAGGGGTGGCACGAACACCGGGGAGCTGTTTTTT. The encoded protein is CASSLWSRGGTNTGELFF.

The J gene is TRBJ1-2, the V gene TRBV4-1, with D unclear. V was trimmed by 0 bases and J by 2 bases, leaving 7 bases between them. The CDR3 loop spans 14 amino acids. Germline V gene sequence: CDR1 MGHRA, CDR2 YSYEKL. CDR3 sequence: CASSQDSRNYGYTF. In DNA form, the CDR3 reads TGCGCCAGCAGCCAAGATTCGAGGAACTATGGCTACACCTTC.

The rearrangement joins TRBV25-1 to TRBJ2-3, with TRBD1 as a possible D gene (6 bases). Trimming stripped 5 bases from V and 3 bases from J, with 18 bases between. The CDR3 length is 16 residues. Germline values: CDR1 MGHDK, CDR2 SYGVNS. The CDR3 bases are TGTGCCAGCAGTCCACCAACAGGGAAGGGTACAGATACGCAGTATTTT. Translating gives CASSPPTGKGTDTQYF. The full variable domain, its missing parts supplied by reference TRBV25-1 and TRBJ2-3, is EADIYQTPRYLVIGTGKKITLECSQTMGHDKMYWYQQDPGMELHLIHYSYGVNSTEKGDLSSESTVSRIRTEHFPLTLESARPSHTSQYLCASSPPTGKGTDTQYFGPGTRLTVL.

This chain uses TRBV11-2 with TRBJ1-6; D is unclear. This CDR3 spans 15 amino acids. Germline assignment: CDR1 SGHAT and CDR2 FQNNGV. V lost 2 bases and J lost 9, with 14 bases in between. The CDR3 DNA reads as TGTGCCAGCAGCTTATTTTCGGGTAGTGGTTCACCCCTCCACTTT. This sequence encodes CASSLFSGSGSPLHF. Full variable domain (missing parts from reference TRBV11-2 and TRBJ1-6): EAGVAQSPRYKIIEKRQSVAFWCNPISGHATLYWYQQILGQGPKLLIQFQNNGVVDDSQLPKDRFSAERLKGVDSTLKIQPAKLEDSAVYLCASSLFSGSGSPLHFGNGTRLTVT.

Points on this clone: The same CDR3 can be traced to other DNA sequences in this sample. The chain has TRBV2 and TRBJ1-2; maybe TRBD1 (5 bases). The germline V gene encodes CDR1 SNHLY and CDR2 FYNNEI. Trimming cost V 2 bases and J 2 bases, with 6 bases left between them. The CDR3 spans 13 residues. The CDR3 protein is CASSERQNYGYTF. The CDR3 bases are TGTGCCAGCAGTGAACGACAGAACTATGGCTACACCTTC.

V gene TRBV7-6 combines with J gene TRBJ2-5; 8 bases are a match to TRBD2. Germline-derived CDR1 and CDR2 are SGHVS and FNYEAQ. The CDR3 consists of 15 residues. The J segment lost 7 bases and the V segment lost 4 bases, leaving 11 bases of the junction unmatched. DNA of the CDR3: TGTGCCAGCAGCTCCATAGCGGGGTATTACGGGACCCAGTACTTC. Amino acid sequence: CASSSIAGYYGTQYF.

Many counts were recorded for this clone. This chain links TRBV7-9 with TRBJ1-6; 8 nucleotides agree with TRBD1. The junction had 6 bases not matched to a gene; V was cut back by 4 bases and J by 7 bases. The germline CDR1 and CDR2 sequences are SEHNR and FQNEAQ (reference sequence). The CDR3 totals 15 residues. CDR3 loop: CASSSTGTGNSPLHF. CDR3 DNA sequence: TGTGCCAGCAGCTCTACCGGGACAGGCAATTCACCCCTCCACTTT. The full variable domain, with the rest looked up from reference TRBV7-9 and TRBJ1-6, is DTGVSQNPRHKITKRGQNVTFRCDPISEHNRLYWYRQTLGQGPEFLTYFQNEAQLEKSRLLSDRFSAERPKGSFSTLEIQRTEQGDSAMYLCASSSTGTGNSPLHFGNGTRLTVT.

The rearrangement uses TRBV11-1 and TRBJ1-1; D gene unclear. Germline CDR1 reads SGHAT; CDR2 reads FQDESV (reference sequence). The CDR3 is made up of 13 amino acids. The V gene lost 5 bases and the J gene lost 6 bases, with 13 bases spanning the gap. CDR3: CASSVSDASEAFF. The CDR3, as DNA: TGTGCCAGCAGCGTTAGTGATGCTTCTGAAGCTTTCTTT.

The chain uses TRBV7-2 and TRBJ1-1, with D unresolved. CDR1 is SGHTA and CDR2 is FQGNSA in the germline V gene. The CDR3 sequence is 15 residues long. The V gene lost 4 bases and the J gene lost 2 bases, with 14 bases spanning the gap. The DNA for the CDR3 is TGTGCCAGCAGCTCTCTAGCGGGATTTAACACTGAAGCTTTCTTT. It translates to CASSSLAGFNTEAFF.

The genes are TRBV30 and TRBJ2-1; D is perhaps TRBD1 (5 bases). CDR3 length: 13 residues. CDR1 is GTSNPN and CDR2 is SVGIG in the germline V gene (reference sequence). Trimming took 2 bases from V and 7 from J, leaving 12 bases between them. The CDR3 sequence is CAWSLGVGNEQFF. CDR3 in DNA: TGTGCCTGGAGTTTAGGGGTAGGTAATGAGCAGTTCTTC.

The CDR3 bases are TGTGCCAGCAGCTTGCCCGGGACAAACGGCTACACCTTC. Residues: CASSLPGTNGYTF. The chain links TRBV5-6 to TRBJ1-2; the D gene is possibly TRBD1 (6 bases). The V gene's germline CDR1 is SGHDT and CDR2 YYEEEE. The V end lost 1 base, the J end lost 8 bases, and 12 bases lay between the germline ends. The CDR3 has 13 amino acids.

This CDR3 is CASSLGGGDTYEQYF. DNA of the CDR3: TGTGCCAGCAGCTTGGGCGGGGGCGACACCTACGAGCAGTACTTC. The genes are TRBV11-2 and TRBJ2-7, with D maybe TRBD2 (7 bases). V lost 3 bases and J 2 bases, leaving 14 bases between the germline ends. Germline assignment: CDR1 SGHAT and CDR2 FQNNGV. CDR3 length: 15 amino acids.

The chain is built from TRBV7-8 and TRBJ2-7; D is perhaps TRBD1 (5 bases). Trimming stripped 5 bases from V and 3 bases from J, with 14 bases between. The CDR3 totals 14 residues. Germline V gene data show CDR1 as SGHVS and CDR2 as FQNEAQ. This CDR3 reads CASSRSTGIYEQYV. DNA of the CDR3: TGTGCCAGCAGCAGATCTACAGGTATCTACGAGCAGTACGTC.

The genes are TRBV28 and TRBJ2-2; 8 bases fit TRBD1. Germline V gene lookup returns CDR1 MDHEN and CDR2 SYDVKM. This CDR3 comprises 15 residues. V shed 4 bases, J shed 10 bases, and the junction held 11 bases outside the gene matches. The CDR3 protein is CASSSGQGASEELFF. The CDR3 DNA reads TGTGCCAGCAGTTCGGGTCAGGGGGCGTCCGAGGAGCTGTTTTTT. The full variable domain, with the rest looked up from reference TRBV28 and TRBJ2-2, is DVKVTQSSRYLVKRTGEKVFLECVQDMDHENMFWYRQDPGLGLRLIYFSYDVKMKEKGDIPEGYSVSREKKERFSLILESASTNQTSMYLCASSSGQGASEELFFGEGSRLTVL.

The chain links TRBV2 to TRBJ1-3; tentatively, D is TRBD1 (5 bases). Trimming took off 6 bases at V and 2 bases at J, with 14 bases between the two ends. This CDR3 spans 15 amino acids. CDR1 and CDR2 from the germline V gene are SNHLY and FYNNEI. DNA for the CDR3: TGTGCCAGCAGAACCACAGGTCTCACTGGAAACACCATATATTTT. It encodes CASRTTGLTGNTIYF.

The gene calls are TRBV5-1 and TRBJ2-5; 8 nucleotides match TRBD1. CDR3 size: 14 residues. J gave up 6 bases and V 4 bases, and 8 bases lay outside the gene matches. In germline, CDR1 is SGHRS, CDR2 YFSETQ. The CDR3 DNA reads as TGCGCCAGCAGCGAAGCAGGGGGCGCCCAGACCCAGTACTTC. Its translation is CASSEAGGAQTQYF.

The chain joins TRBV10-3 to TRBJ1-2; D perhaps matches TRBD1 (6 bases). The CDR3 is made up of 14 amino acids. Germline V gene data show CDR1 as ENHRY and CDR2 as SYGVKD. The V gene lost 3 bases and the J gene lost 4 bases, with 12 bases spanning the gap. This CDR3 reads CAISDSGQIYGYTF. CDR3 nucleotides: TGTGCCATCAGTGACTCCGGACAGATCTATGGCTACACCTTC.

This chain connects TRBV27 to TRBJ2-1, with TRBD2 as a possible D gene (5 bases). CDR3 length equals 12 residues. V lost 4 bases to trimming and J lost 4 bases, with 5 bases between them. Germline CDR1 MNHEY, CDR2 SMNVEV (reference sequence). The CDR3 nucleotides are TGTGCCAGCAGTTCGGGATACAATGAGCAGTTCTTC. Its translation is CASSSGYNEQFF.

The chain is built from TRBV7-2 and TRBJ1-1, with a weak D call TRBD1 (6 bases). V was pared by 10 bases and J by 0 bases, with 18 bases between. CDR1 is SGHTA and CDR2 is FQGNSA in the germline V gene. CDR3 length: 15 amino acids. CDR3 bases: TGTGCCACCCCCCACAGGGTAGGGTTGAACACTGAAGCTTTCTTT. As protein: CATPHRVGLNTEAFF.

The chain recombines TRBV19 with TRBJ2-3; TRBD2 matches at 10 bases. V shed 6 bases, J shed 0 bases, and the junction held 6 bases outside the gene matches. CDR3 size: 16 residues. The germline gives CDR1 LNHDA, CDR2 SQIVND (reference sequence). CDR3 region: CASRATSGDSTDTQYF. In DNA form, the CDR3 reads TGTGCCAGTAGGGCTACTAGCGGGGATAGCACAGATACGCAGTATTTT.

The chain combines TRBV5-6 with TRBJ1-2, with D possibly TRBD1 on 6 matching bases. V lost 2 bases to trimming and J lost 4 bases, with 15 bases between them. The CDR3 covers 15 residues. CDR1 is SGHDT, CDR2 YYEEEE, per germline. Written as DNA, the CDR3 is TGTGCCAGCAGCTTACCACAGGGTTTTGCCTATGGCTACACCTTC. It translates to CASSLPQGFAYGYTF.